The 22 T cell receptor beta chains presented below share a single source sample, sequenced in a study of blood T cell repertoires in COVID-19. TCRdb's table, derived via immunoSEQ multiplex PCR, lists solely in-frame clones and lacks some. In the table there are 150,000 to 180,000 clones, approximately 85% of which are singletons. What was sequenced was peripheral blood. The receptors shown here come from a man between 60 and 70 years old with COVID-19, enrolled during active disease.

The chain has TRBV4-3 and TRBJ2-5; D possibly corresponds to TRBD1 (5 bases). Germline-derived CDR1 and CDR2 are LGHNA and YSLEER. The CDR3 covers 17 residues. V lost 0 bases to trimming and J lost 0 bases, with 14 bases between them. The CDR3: CASSQDFGRANQETQYF. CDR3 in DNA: TGCGCCAGCAGCCAAGATTTCGGCAGGGCGAACCAAGAGACCCAGTACTTC.

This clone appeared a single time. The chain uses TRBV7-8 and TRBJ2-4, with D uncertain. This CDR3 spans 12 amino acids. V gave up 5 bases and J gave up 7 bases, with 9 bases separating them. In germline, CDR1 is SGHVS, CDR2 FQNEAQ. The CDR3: CASSPFGNIQYF. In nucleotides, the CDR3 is TGTGCCAGCAGCCCCTTCGGGAACATTCAGTACTTC.

In DNA form, the CDR3 reads TGTGCCAGCAGCCAAGCGGAGGGAGAATATGGCTACACCTTC. It is translated as CASSQAEGEYGYTF. This chain links TRBV4-2 with TRBJ1-2; no definite D call. The CDR3 spans 14 residues. Germline CDR1 is LGHNA and CDR2 is YNFKEQ. V gave up 1 base and J gave up 5 bases, with 11 bases separating them.

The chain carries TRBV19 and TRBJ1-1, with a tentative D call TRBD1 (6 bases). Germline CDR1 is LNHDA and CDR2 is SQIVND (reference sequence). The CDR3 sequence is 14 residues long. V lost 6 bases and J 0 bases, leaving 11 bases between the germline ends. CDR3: CASSGQSMNTEAFF. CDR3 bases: TGTGCCAGTAGCGGACAGAGCATGAACACTGAAGCTTTCTTT.

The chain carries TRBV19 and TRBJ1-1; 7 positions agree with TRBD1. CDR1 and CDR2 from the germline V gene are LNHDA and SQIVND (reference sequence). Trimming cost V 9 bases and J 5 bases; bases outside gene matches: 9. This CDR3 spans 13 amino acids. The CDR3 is CASSDRVRTEAFF. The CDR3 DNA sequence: TGTGCCAGCAGCGACAGGGTGAGAACTGAAGCTTTCTTT. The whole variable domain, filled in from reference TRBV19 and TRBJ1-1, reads DGGITQSPKYLFRKEGQNVTLSCEQNLNHDAMYWYRQDPGQGLRLIYYSQIVNDFQKGDIAEGYSVSREKKESFPLTVTSAQKNPTAFYLCASSDRVRTEAFFGQGTRLTVV.

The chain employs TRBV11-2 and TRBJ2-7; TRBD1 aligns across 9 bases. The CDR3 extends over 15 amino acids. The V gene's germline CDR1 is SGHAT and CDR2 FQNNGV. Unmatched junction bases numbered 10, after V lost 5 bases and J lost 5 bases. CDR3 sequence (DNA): TGTGCCAGCAGCATTGCCGGGACAGGGATCCACGAGCAGTACTTC. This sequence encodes CASSIAGTGIHEQYF. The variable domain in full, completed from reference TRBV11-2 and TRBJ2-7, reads EAGVAQSPRYKIIEKRQSVAFWCNPISGHATLYWYQQILGQGPKLLIQFQNNGVVDDSQLPKDRFSAERLKGVDSTLKIQPAKLEDSAVYLCASSIAGTGIHEQYFGPGTRLTVT.

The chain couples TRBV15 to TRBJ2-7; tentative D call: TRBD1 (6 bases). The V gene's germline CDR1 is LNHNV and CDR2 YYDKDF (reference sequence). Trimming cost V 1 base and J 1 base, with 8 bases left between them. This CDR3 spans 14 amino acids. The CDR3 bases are TGTGCCACCAGCAGAGGAGGGGGATCCTACGAGCAGTACTTC. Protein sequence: CATSRGGGSYEQYF.

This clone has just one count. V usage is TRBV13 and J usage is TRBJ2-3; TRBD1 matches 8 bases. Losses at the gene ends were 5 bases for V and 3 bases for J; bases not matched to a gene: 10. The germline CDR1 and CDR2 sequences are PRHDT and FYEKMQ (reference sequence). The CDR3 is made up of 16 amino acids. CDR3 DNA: TGTGCCAGCAGCGCCGCGGGACAGGTCGGGACAGATACGCAGTATTTT. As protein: CASSAAGQVGTDTQYF.

CDR3: CASSPLGNYGYTF. The CDR3 region has the DNA TGTGCCAGCAGCCCTCTCGGGAACTATGGCTACACCTTC. The chain employs TRBV5-8 and TRBJ1-2; unclear D gene. Germline CDR1 and CDR2: SGHTS and YDEGEE. Trimming stripped 4 bases from V and 2 bases from J, with 9 bases between. The CDR3 runs to 13 residues.

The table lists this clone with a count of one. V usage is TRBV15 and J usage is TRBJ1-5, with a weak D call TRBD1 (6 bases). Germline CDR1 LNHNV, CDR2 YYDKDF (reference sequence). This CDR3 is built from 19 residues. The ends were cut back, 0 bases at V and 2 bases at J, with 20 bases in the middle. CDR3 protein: CATSREKGGLAGGNQPQHF. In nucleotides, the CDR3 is TGTGCCACCAGCAGAGAGAAGGGGGGACTAGCCGGTGGCAATCAGCCCCAGCATTTT.

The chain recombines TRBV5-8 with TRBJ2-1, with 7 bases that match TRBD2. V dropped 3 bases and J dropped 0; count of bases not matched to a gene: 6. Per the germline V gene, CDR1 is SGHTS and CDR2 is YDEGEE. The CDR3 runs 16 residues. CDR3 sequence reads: CASSSGRGSSYNEQFF. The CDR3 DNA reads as TGTGCCAGCAGCTCGGGGCGGGGGAGCTCCTACAATGAGCAGTTCTTC.

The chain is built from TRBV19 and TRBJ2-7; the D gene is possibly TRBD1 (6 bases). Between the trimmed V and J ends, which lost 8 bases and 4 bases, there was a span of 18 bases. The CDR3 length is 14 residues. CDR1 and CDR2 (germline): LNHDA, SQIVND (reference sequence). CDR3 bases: TGTGCCAGTTCGTTGGACAGCGAAGTATACGAGCAGTACTTC. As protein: CASSLDSEVYEQYF.

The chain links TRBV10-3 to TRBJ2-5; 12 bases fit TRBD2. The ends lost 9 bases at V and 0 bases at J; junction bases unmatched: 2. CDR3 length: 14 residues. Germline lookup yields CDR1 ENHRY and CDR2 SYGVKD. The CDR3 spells CAIGLAGHQETQYF. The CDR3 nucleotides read TGTGCCATAGGACTAGCGGGGCACCAAGAGACCCAGTACTTC.

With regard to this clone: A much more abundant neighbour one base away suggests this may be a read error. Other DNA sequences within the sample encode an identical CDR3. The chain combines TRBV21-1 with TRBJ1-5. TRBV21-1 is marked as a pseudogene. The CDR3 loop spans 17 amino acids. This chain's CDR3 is CASSKYAPGFPRQPQHF. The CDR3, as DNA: TGTGCCAGCAGCAAATATGCTCCGGGGTTTCCACGGCAGCCCCAACATTTT.

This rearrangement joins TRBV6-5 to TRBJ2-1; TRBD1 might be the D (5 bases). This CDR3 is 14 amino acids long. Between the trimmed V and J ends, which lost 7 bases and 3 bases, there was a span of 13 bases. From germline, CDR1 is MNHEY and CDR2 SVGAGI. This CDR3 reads CASKTPTGYNEQFF. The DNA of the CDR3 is TGTGCCAGCAAAACACCCACAGGCTACAATGAGCAGTTCTTC.

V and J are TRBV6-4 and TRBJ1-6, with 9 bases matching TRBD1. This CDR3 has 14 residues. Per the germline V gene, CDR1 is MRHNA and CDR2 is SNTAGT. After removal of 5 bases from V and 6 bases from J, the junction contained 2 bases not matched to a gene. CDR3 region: CASSLTGGNSPLHF. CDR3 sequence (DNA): TGTGCCAGCAGTCTGACAGGGGGTAATTCACCCCTCCACTTT.

The CDR3 loop is CASSPPGGAYNEQFF. CDR3 nucleotide sequence: TGTGCCAGCAGCCCCCCCGGGGGGGCCTACAATGAGCAGTTCTTC. The chain couples TRBV7-2 to TRBJ2-1, with TRBD2 matching over 8 bases. The CDR3 has 15 residues. Germline V gene lookup returns CDR1 SGHTA and CDR2 FQGNSA. Trimming removed 5 bases from V and 2 bases from J; junction bases left unmatched: 5.

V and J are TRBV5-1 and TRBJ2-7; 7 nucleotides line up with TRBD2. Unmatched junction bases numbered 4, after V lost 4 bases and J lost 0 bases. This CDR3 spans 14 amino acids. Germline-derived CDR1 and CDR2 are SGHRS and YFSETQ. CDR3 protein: CASSAGGNSYEQYF. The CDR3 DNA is TGCGCCAGCAGCGCCGGGGGGAACTCCTACGAGCAGTACTTC.

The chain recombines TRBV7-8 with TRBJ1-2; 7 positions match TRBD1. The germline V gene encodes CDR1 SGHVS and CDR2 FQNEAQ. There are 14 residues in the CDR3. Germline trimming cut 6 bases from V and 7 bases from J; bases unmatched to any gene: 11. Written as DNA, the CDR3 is TGTGCCAGCAGTCCGACAGGGCTCTCTGGTGGCTACACCTTC. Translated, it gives CASSPTGLSGGYTF. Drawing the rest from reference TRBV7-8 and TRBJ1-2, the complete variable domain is GAGVSQSPRYKVAKRGQDVALRCDPISGHVSLFWYQQALGQGPEFLTYFQNEAQLDKSGLPSDRFFAERPEGSVSTLKIQRTQQEDSAVYLCASSPTGLSGGYTFGSGTRLTVV.

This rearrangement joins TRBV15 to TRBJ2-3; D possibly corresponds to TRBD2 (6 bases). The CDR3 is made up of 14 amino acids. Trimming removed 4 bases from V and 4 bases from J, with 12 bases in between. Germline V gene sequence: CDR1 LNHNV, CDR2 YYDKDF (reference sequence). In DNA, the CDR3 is TGTGCCACCAGCAAATCTCGACTAGCAGATACGCAGTATTTT. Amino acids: CATSKSRLADTQYF.

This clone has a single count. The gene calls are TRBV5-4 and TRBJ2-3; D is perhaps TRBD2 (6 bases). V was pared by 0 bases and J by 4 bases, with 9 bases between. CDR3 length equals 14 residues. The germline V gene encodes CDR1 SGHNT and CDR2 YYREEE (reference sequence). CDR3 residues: CASSLGLVADTQYF. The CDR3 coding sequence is TGTGCCAGCAGCTTGGGACTAGTCGCAGATACGCAGTATTTT. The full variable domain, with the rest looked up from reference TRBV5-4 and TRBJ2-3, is ETGVTQSPTHLIKTRGQQVTLRCSSQSGHNTVSWYQQALGQGPQFIFQYYREEENGRGNFPPRFSGLQFPNYSSELNVNALELDDSALYLCASSLGLVADTQYFGPGTRLTVL.

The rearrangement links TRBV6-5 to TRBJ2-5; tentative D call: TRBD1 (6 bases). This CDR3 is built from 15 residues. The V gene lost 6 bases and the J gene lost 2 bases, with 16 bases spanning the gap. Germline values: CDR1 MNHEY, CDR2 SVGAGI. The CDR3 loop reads CASRRTRGQQETQYF. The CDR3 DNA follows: TGTGCCAGCAGACGGACTCGCGGACAGCAAGAGACCCAGTACTTC.